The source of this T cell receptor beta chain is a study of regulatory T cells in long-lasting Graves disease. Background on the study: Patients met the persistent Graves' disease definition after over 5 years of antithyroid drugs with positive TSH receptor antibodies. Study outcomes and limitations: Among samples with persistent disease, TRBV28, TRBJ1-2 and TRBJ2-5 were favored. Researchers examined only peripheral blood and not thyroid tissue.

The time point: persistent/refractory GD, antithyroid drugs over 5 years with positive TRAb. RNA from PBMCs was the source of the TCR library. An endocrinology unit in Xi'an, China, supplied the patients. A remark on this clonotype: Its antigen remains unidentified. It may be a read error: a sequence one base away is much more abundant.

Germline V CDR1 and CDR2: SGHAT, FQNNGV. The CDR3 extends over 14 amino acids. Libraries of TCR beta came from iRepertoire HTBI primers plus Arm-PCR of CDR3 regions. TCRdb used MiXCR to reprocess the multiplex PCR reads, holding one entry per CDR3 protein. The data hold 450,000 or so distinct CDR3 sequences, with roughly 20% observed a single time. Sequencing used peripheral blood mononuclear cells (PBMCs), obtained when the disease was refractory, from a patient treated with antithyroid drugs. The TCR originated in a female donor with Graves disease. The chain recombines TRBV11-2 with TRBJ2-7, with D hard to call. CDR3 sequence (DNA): TGTGCCAGCAGCTTAGAAGATCGGAGCTACGAGCAGTGCTTC. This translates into CASSLEDRSYEQCF.